One TCR beta chain is described in this entry. Clones were read by immunoSEQ multiplex PCR, and TCRdb kept only the in-frame ones, dropping some. Of 200,000 to 250,000 clones listed, roughly 87% were seen once; the top ten hold around 12%. The data were taken from a study of cytomegalovirus exposure and HLA in healthy donors. Overall study: The platform used for the approximately 130 validation repertoires matched that of the roughly 720 first-cohort repertoires, a later analysis reported.

The V gene's germline CDR1 is SGHRS and CDR2 YFSETQ. The CDR3 is made up of 15 amino acids. V was clipped by 4 bases and J by 4 bases; unmatched bases: 9. V usage is TRBV5-1 and J usage is TRBJ1-2, with 8 bases fitting TRBD1. The sample consisted of PBMCs. The sequence came from a young man in good health and CMV-seropositive. The CDR3 region is CASSLGQGYSYGYTF. CDR3 nucleotide sequence: TGCGCCAGCAGCCTAGGACAGGGTTATTCCTATGGCTACACCTTC.